The 23 T cell receptor beta chains reported below all come from one sample, sequenced in a study of a mutant IDH1 vaccine in newly diagnosed glioma (dated by TCRdb to the early 2020s). The library was generated by the immunoSEQ multiplex PCR assay. Imported from immuneACCESS, the table was reduced by TCRdb to in-frame sequences with V and J called. These copies leave out some clones; in studies compared against another copy, an unresolved V gene accounts for under half, and the cause of the remainder is not known. This sample comprises some 80,000 clones, around 83% of them detected only once. Approximately 0.8% of the sample comes from the top ten. Taken with the paper, the label for time point translates to: week 23, last vaccination. A 20-mer mutant IDH1 peptide at 300 micrograms in Montanide made up each vaccine dose, which was injected subcutaneously together with topical imiquimod. Which antigens these TCRs recognize remains unknown.

The sequencing used PBMCs, collected from a glioma patient whose treatment included an IDH1 peptide vaccine. The receptors stem from a woman aged 45-59 years with glioma.

This chain links TRBV18 with TRBJ2-5; D is undetermined. V shed 6 bases and J shed 5 bases, with 7 bases lying between them. Germline V lookup: CDR1 KGHSH, CDR2 LQKENI. This CDR3 has 11 amino acids. The CDR3 coding sequence is TGTGCCAGCTCCGCGTGGGAGACCCAGTACTTC. Translating it yields CASSAWETQYF.

V is TRBV6-5 and J is TRBJ2-2; tentative D call: TRBD2 (6 bases). Trimming stripped 0 bases from V and 5 bases from J, with 10 bases between. Germline lookup yields CDR1 MNHEY and CDR2 SVGAGI. This CDR3 comprises 15 residues. CDR3 residues: CASSYSVGGTGELFF. DNA for the CDR3: TGTGCCAGCAGTTACTCCGTGGGAGGAACCGGGGAGCTGTTTTTT.

V is TRBV19 and J is TRBJ1-2, with 11 bases aligning to TRBD1. CDR1 is LNHDA, CDR2 SQIVND, per germline (reference sequence). This CDR3 contains 13 residues. Germline trimming cut 5 bases from V and 7 bases from J; bases unmatched to any gene: 3. The CDR3 DNA reads as TGTGCCAGTAGTCCGGACAGGGGGCTTGGCTACACCTTC. This gives the protein CASSPDRGLGYTF.

Comments on this clone: Other DNA variants within this sample encode the same CDR3. CDR3 protein: CASSLGGTGELFF. In DNA, the CDR3 is TGTGCCAGCAGCTTGGGGGGCACCGGGGAGCTGTTTTTT. This rearrangement joins TRBV11-2 to TRBJ2-2; possible D gene TRBD2, 6 bases. The ends were cut back, 3 bases at V and 4 bases at J, with 6 bases in the middle. From germline, CDR1 is SGHAT and CDR2 FQNNGV. The CDR3 totals 13 residues. The whole variable domain, remainder taken from reference TRBV11-2 and TRBJ2-2, is EAGVAQSPRYKIIEKRQSVAFWCNPISGHATLYWYQQILGQGPKLLIQFQNNGVVDDSQLPKDRFSAERLKGVDSTLKIQPAKLEDSAVYLCASSLGGTGELFFGEGSRLTVL.

The chain links TRBV7-3 to TRBJ2-1; no clear D gene. The germline V and J ends were trimmed by 5 bases and 0 bases, with 11 bases remaining between them. Per germline, CDR1 SGHTA and CDR2 FQGTGA. The CDR3 has 15 residues. CDR3 loop: CASSPDPSSYNEQFF. The CDR3 region has the DNA TGTGCCAGCAGCCCGGACCCAAGCTCCTACAATGAGCAGTTCTTC.

V usage is TRBV25-1 and J usage is TRBJ2-5; no definite D call. V was cut by 0 bases and J by 3 bases, with 2 bases left in between. The germline V gene encodes CDR1 MGHDK and CDR2 SYGVNS. The CDR3 is 12 residues long. The CDR3 loop is CASSEYKETQYF. The CDR3, as DNA: TGTGCCAGCAGTGAATATAAAGAGACCCAGTACTTC.

Only one count was recorded for this clone. This chain joins TRBV7-2 and TRBJ1-1; D perhaps matches TRBD1 (5 bases). Germline assignment: CDR1 SGHTA and CDR2 FQGNSA. This CDR3 comprises 12 residues. Trimming removed 2 bases from V and 6 bases from J, with 7 bases in between. This chain's CDR3 is CASSLLGAEAFF. As DNA, the CDR3 is TGTGCCAGCAGCTTATTGGGGGCTGAAGCTTTCTTT.

The V and J genes are TRBV11-2 and TRBJ2-7; D may match TRBD1 or TRBD2 (5 bases each). V lost 6 bases, J lost 5 bases, and 8 bases lay in between. Germline values: CDR1 SGHAT, CDR2 FQNNGV. CDR3 size: 11 residues. This CDR3 is CASSLGDEQYF. CDR3 in DNA: TGTGCCAGCAGTCTGGGGGACGAGCAGTACTTC.

CDR3 nucleotide sequence: TGTGCCAGCAGCTTGGTTGGACCCTCCTACGAGCAGTACTTC. The encoded protein is CASSLVGPSYEQYF. This chain connects TRBV5-6 to TRBJ2-7; D is ambiguous. The germline CDR1 and CDR2 sequences are SGHDT and YYEEEE. V was pared by 0 bases and J by 0 bases, with 7 bases between. The CDR3 runs 14 residues.

CDR3 sequence reads: CASSEGILAGGYEQYF. Here the CDR3 DNA reads TGCGCCAGCAGTGAAGGAATCCTAGCGGGAGGCTACGAGCAGTACTTC. The rearrangement links TRBV10-1 to TRBJ2-7; 11 bases match TRBD2. The CDR3 is 16 residues long. Germline assignment: CDR1 WNHNN and CDR2 SYGVQD (reference sequence). Trimming cost V 3 bases and J 3 bases; bases outside gene matches: 7.

This clone is a singleton in its sample. V gene TRBV7-3 combines with J gene TRBJ2-3; 7 bases are a match to TRBD2. This CDR3 spans 14 amino acids. The germline CDR1 and CDR2 sequences are SGHTA and FQGTGA. The V gene end was trimmed by 1 base and the J gene end by 3 bases; junction bases not matched to a gene: 1. This CDR3 is CASSLREGTDTQYF. The CDR3 DNA reads TGTGCCAGCAGCTTAAGGGAGGGAACAGATACGCAGTATTTT.

J is TRBJ2-7 and V is TRBV10-3, with a weak D call TRBD1 (6 bases). Germline-derived CDR1 and CDR2 are ENHRY and SYGVKD. The CDR3 is 15 amino acids. With 4 bases removed from V and 0 bases from J, the gap between germline ends came to 13 bases. CDR3 sequence: CAISVAGDLSYEQYF. For the CDR3, the DNA is TGTGCCATCAGTGTTGCAGGGGATCTCTCCTACGAGCAGTACTTC.

This chain uses TRBV30 with TRBJ2-5; D may correspond to TRBD1 or TRBD2 (5 bases each). This CDR3 has 13 residues. V was clipped by 4 bases and J by 5 bases, with 14 bases between them. The germline V gene encodes CDR1 GTSNPN and CDR2 SVGIG (reference sequence). The DNA for the CDR3 is TGTGCCTGGACCCAGCAGGGCGGGGAGACCCAGTACTTC. Its translation is CAWTQQGGETQYF.

The rearrangement uses TRBV7-9 and TRBJ1-2, with D possibly being TRBD1 (5 bases). Per the germline V gene, CDR1 is SEHNR and CDR2 is FQNEAQ (reference sequence). CDR3 size: 14 residues. V lost 5 bases to trimming and J lost 8 bases, with 18 bases between them. The CDR3 is CASSPGGVPWGYTF. CDR3 sequence (DNA): TGTGCCAGCAGCCCGGGAGGGGTCCCCTGGGGCTACACCTTC.

The gene calls are TRBV30 and TRBJ2-7; D call uncertain. Trimming pared 7 bases from V and 4 bases from J, leaving 26 bases between. CDR3 length: 16 amino acids. Germline loops: CDR1 GTSNPN, CDR2 SVGIG (reference sequence). This CDR3 reads CASNPPDVRFPYEQYF. CDR3 bases: TGTGCCTCAAACCCCCCGGACGTCCGATTCCCTTACGAGCAGTACTTC.

This clone was observed a single time. This sequence joins TRBV9 and TRBJ2-5, with D possibly being TRBD1 (8 bases). The CDR3 covers 16 residues. V lost 6 bases, J lost 4 bases, and 22 bases lay in between. Looked up from germline, CDR1 is SGDLS and CDR2 is YYNGEE. DNA of the CDR3: TGTGCCAGCACCCCAGGGGGCGGGAGCTTGGCAGAGACCCAGTACTTC. It translates to CASTPGGGSLAETQYF.

The chain has TRBV4-1 and TRBJ2-1, with 7 bases fitting TRBD2. V lost 3 bases to trimming and J lost 3 bases; unmatched junction nucleotides: 5. Looked up from germline, CDR1 is MGHRA and CDR2 is YSYEKL. The CDR3 totals 15 residues. CDR3 sequence (DNA): TGCGCCAGCAGCCAGGGGAGGGCAATCTACAATGAGCAGTTCTTC. This gives the protein CASSQGRAIYNEQFF.

This sequence joins TRBV27 and TRBJ2-7; maybe TRBD1 (7 bases). The CDR3 covers 14 residues. The V gene lost 6 bases and the J gene lost 6 bases, with 18 bases spanning the gap. Germline CDR1 MNHEY, CDR2 SMNVEV (reference sequence). The CDR3 DNA follows: TGTGCCAGCAGACTTCAGGGGGGATTTGGCGAGCAGTACTTC. This translates into CASRLQGGFGEQYF.

The chain joins TRBV5-1 to TRBJ2-1; 9 bases line up with TRBD2. The CDR3 totals 16 residues. Trimming cost V 0 bases and J 8 bases; bases outside gene matches: 9. Germline V gene lookup returns CDR1 SGHRS and CDR2 YFSETQ. CDR3 bases: TGCGCCAGCAGCTTGGGGGCGGGAGGGCCAATGGATGAGCAGTTCTTC. It specifies CASSLGAGGPMDEQFF.

This chain uses TRBV14 with TRBJ1-2; D possibly corresponds to TRBD1 (6 bases). Germline CDR1 reads SGHDN; CDR2 reads FVKESK. V gave up 4 bases and J gave up 4 bases, with 19 bases separating them. The CDR3 sequence is 16 residues long. In nucleotides, the CDR3 is TGTGCCAGCAGCCGTTTAGTAGGGGGGCGTTCCTATGGCTACACCTTC. This codes for CASSRLVGGRSYGYTF.

J is TRBJ2-1 and V is TRBV30; TRBD2 matches at 10 bases. V shed 0 bases, J shed 2 bases, and the junction held 1 base outside the gene matches. The CDR3 covers 15 residues. The V gene's germline CDR1 is GTSNPN and CDR2 SVGIG (reference sequence). The chain's CDR3 is CAWSVGTSAYNEQFF. In DNA, the CDR3 is TGTGCCTGGAGTGTAGGGACTAGCGCCTACAATGAGCAGTTCTTC.

The chain links TRBV9 to TRBJ2-2, with D perhaps TRBD2 (5 bases). Germline V gives CDR1 SGDLS, CDR2 YYNGEE. The CDR3 extends over 14 amino acids. The V gene lost 0 bases and the J gene lost 7 bases, with 10 bases spanning the gap. The DNA for the CDR3 is TGTGCCAGCAGCGTAGGCGCGGGTGGCGGGGAGCTGTTTTTT. Its translation: CASSVGAGGGELFF.

The chain is built from TRBV28 and TRBJ2-7; D is uncertain. V lost 6 bases, J lost 3 bases, and 9 bases lay in between. Germline V CDR1 and CDR2: MDHEN, SYDVKM. This CDR3 comprises 12 residues. As DNA, the CDR3 is TGTGCCAGCAGAGCCGTAGGCTACGAGCAGTACTTC. The encoded protein is CASRAVGYEQYF.